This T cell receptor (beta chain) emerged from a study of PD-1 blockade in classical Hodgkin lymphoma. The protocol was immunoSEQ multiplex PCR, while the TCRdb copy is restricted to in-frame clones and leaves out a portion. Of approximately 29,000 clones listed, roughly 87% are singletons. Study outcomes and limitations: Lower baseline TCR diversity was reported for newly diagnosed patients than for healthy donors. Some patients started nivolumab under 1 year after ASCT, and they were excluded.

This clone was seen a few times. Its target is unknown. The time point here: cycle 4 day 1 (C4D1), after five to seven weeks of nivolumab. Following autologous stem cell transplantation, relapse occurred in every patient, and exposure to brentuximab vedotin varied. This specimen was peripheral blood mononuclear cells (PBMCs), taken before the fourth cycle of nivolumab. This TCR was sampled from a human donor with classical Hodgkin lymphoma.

CDR3 in DNA: TGTGCCAGCACGGAGGGGTCTGGAAACACCATATATTTT. Encoded protein: CASTEGSGNTIYF. The chain recombines TRBV28 with TRBJ1-3; weak D call: TRBD1 (5 bases). CDR1 MDHEN and CDR2 SYDVKM come from the germline V gene. V lost 7 bases, J lost 1 base, and 8 bases lay in between. This CDR3 region has 13 residues.